The entry below describes one T cell receptor (beta chain). Generated by immunoSEQ multiplex PCR, the TCRdb table keeps only in-frame clones and is missing some. Among about 310,000 clones listed, 89% were seen once. Researchers sorted participants into cohorts using their self-reported clinical history. Two negative PCRs, clearance, or symptom resolution were required of recovered Cohort 3 donors. The germline V gene has CDR1 MNHEY and CDR2 SMNVEV (reference sequence). The CDR3 has 16 residues. Between the trimmed V and J ends, which lost 4 bases and 0 bases, there was a span of 15 bases. The entry originates in a study of blood T cell repertoires in COVID-19.

V gene TRBV27 combines with J gene TRBJ1-1; D remains unclear. The material sequenced was PBMCs or T cells enriched from blood (not recorded which). The sequence came from a woman in her twenties or thirties who had recovered from COVID-19. CDR3 in amino acids: CASSSPKTKMNTEAFF. Written as DNA, the CDR3 is TGTGCCAGCAGTTCCCCCAAAACTAAGATGAACACTGAAGCTTTCTTT.